The entry below describes one TCR beta chain. Its antigen remains unidentified. At one end, the junction sequence differs from germline, possibly due to a read error. This sample is drawn from a study of neoadjuvant anti-PD-1 for oral cavity cancer. Turning to the study itself: Non-progressing patients received a fourth nivolumab dose near day 43, then surgery on days 50-56. Study findings and constraints: Non-responders to neoadjuvant nivolumab had significantly more clonal PBMC T cells than responders. Each response group had just a few patients in TCR analyses.

Clones were sequenced by immunoSEQ multiplex PCR, and TCRdb holds only the in-frame ones, with some missing. Here the sample spans tens of thousands of clones, 70% to 85% being singletons. The TCR sequence derives from a person aged 35 to 85 with oral cavity squamous cell carcinoma. Sequenced material: PBMCs, taken before nivolumab (anti-PD-1) treatment.

Here the CDR3 reads CAWSELIGTDNNF. The CDR3 DNA reads as TGTGCCTGGAGTGAGCTTATTGGGACCGACAATAACTTC. The chain recombines TRBV30 with TRBJ1-2; D might be TRBD1 (5 bases). There are 13 residues in the CDR3. Per the germline V gene, CDR1 is GTSNPN and CDR2 is SVGIG (reference sequence). Full variable domain (remainder filled in from reference TRBV30 and TRBJ1-2): SQTIHQWPATLVQPVGSPLSLECTVEGTSNPNLYWYRQAAGRGLQLLFYSVGIGQISSEVPQNLSASRPQDRQFILSSKKLLLSDSGFYLCAWSELIGTDNNFGSGTRLTVV.